A selection of T cell receptor beta chains follows, all from one sample in a study of beta chain features in type 1 diabetes. Profiling relied on immunoSEQ multiplex PCR, and the TCRdb table lists in-frame clones only, not all of them. Of under 400,000 clones listed, roughly 12% are singletons. The sample taken for sequencing was naive CD4+ T cells from blood. The receptors originated from a woman younger than 30 with type 1 diabetes. Each CDR3 is given with its conserved first and last residue. D genes are given only for firm matches. The size entry is marked missing in some rows and otherwise reads once, few, many or a size class.

d_call cdr3_length j_call clone_size v_call cdr3_nt cdr3_aa
. 13 TRBJ2-5 . TRBV27 TGTGCCAGCAGTTTCGAAGCAGGGGAGACCCAGTACTTC CASSFEAGETQYF
. 18 TRBJ2-7 few TRBV15 TGTGCCACCAGCAGAGACGGGTGGGGCGAGGTGAACTCCTACGAGCAGTACTTC CATSRDGWGEVNSYEQYF
. 16 TRBJ2-1 . TRBV6-6 TGTGCCAGCACCGAGATGAAGACAGCCTCCTACAATGAGCAGTTCTTC CASTEMKTASYNEQFF
TRBD1 14 TRBJ2-5 . TRBV7-8 TGTGCCAGCAGCTCGAGACAGGGGCAAGAGACCCAGTACTTC CASSSRQGQETQYF
. 11 TRBJ2-5 few TRBV20-1 TGCAGTGCCGAAGCGGAAGAGACCCAGTACTTC CSAEAEETQYF
. 11 TRBJ2-7 few TRBV20-1 TGCAGTGCCTCGGGGGTTTCGGGGCAGTACTTC CSASGVSGQYF
TRBD1 13 TRBJ2-1 few TRBV18 TGTGCCAGCTCACCAGAACAGGGGAATGAGCAGTTCTTC CASSPEQGNEQFF
. 10 TRBJ2-7 few TRBV10-3 TGTGCCACGGGGGTCCTCGAGCAGTACTTC CATGVLEQYF
. 13 TRBJ2-5 . TRBV5-4 TGTGCCAGCAGCTTGTCTAGAAAAGAGACCCAGTACTTC CASSLSRKETQYF
TRBD1 15 TRBJ2-1 . TRBV28 TGTGCCAGCACCCTGTGGACAGGGGCAGGCAATGAGCAGTTCTTC CASTLWTGAGNEQFF
TRBD2 15 TRBJ2-1 few TRBV28 TGTGCCAGCAGTTTCGGGACTAGCGGTATCAATGAGCAGTTCTTC CASSFGTSGINEQFF
. 13 TRBJ1-1 few TRBV5-4 TGTGCCAGCAGCCGGGACACCACGGCTGAAGCTTTCTTT CASSRDTTAEAFF
TRBD2 16 TRBJ2-3 . TRBV4-3 TGCGCCAGCAGCCACCTCATAGCGGGAGGGCCAGATACGCAGTATTTT CASSHLIAGGPDTQYF
TRBD1 13 TRBJ2-3 . TRBV7-9 TGTGCCAGCAGCCCAGGGGGAATAGATACGCAGTATTTT CASSPGGIDTQYF
TRBD2 15 TRBJ2-4 few TRBV6-5 TGTGCCAGCAGTTCCCAGCGGGAGGGTAAAAACATTCAGTACTTC CASSSQREGKNIQYF
. 13 TRBJ1-2 . TRBV7-3 TGTGCCAGCAGCCCCGACAGGTACTATGGCTACACCTTC CASSPDRYYGYTF
TRBD2 13 TRBJ2-1 . TRBV12-5 TGTGCTAGTGGTTTGGTACCACTAGCGGGGTCGTTCTTC CASGLVPLAGSFF
. 15 TRBJ1-2 few TRBV4-1 TGCGCCAGCAGCCAAGATCTTAGTCAGGCATATGGCTACACCTTC CASSQDLSQAYGYTF
. 13 TRBJ1-1 . TRBV11-3 TGTGCCAGCAGCTTAGGGCAGAACACTGAAGCTTTCTTT CASSLGQNTEAFF
. 14 TRBJ1-1 . TRBV30 TGTGCCCGATATCCGAGTGGTCCGAACACTGAAGCTTTCTTT CARYPSGPNTEAFF